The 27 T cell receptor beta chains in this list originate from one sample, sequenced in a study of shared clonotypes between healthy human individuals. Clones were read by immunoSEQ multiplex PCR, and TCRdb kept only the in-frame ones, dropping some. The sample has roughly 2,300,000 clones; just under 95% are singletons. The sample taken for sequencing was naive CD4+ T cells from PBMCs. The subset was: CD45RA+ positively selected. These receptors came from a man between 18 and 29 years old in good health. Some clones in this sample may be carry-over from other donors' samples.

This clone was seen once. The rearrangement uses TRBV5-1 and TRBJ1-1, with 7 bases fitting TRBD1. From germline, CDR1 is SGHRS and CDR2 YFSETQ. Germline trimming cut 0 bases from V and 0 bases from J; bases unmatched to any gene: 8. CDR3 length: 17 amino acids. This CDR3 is CASSLARGGNMNTEAFF. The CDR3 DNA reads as TGCGCCAGCAGCTTGGCCAGGGGGGGTAACATGAACACTGAAGCTTTCTTT.

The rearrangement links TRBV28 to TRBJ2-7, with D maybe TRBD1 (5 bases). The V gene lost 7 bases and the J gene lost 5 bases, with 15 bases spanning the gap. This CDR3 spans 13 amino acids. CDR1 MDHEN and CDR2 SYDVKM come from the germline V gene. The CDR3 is CASTLGLGDEQYF. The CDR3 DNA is TGTGCCAGCACCTTAGGGCTAGGGGACGAGCAGTACTTC.

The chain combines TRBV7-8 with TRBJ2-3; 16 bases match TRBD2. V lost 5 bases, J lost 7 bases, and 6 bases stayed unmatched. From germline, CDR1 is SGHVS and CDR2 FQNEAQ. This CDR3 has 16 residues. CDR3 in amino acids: CASSPPGLAGGNTQYF. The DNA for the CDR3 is TGTGCCAGCAGCCCCCCGGGACTAGCGGGAGGGAATACGCAGTATTTT.

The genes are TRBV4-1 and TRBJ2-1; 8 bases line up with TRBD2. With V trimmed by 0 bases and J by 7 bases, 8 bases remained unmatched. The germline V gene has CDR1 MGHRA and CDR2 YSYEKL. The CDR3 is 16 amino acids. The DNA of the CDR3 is TGCGCCAGCAGCCAAGAAGGGCTAGCGGGTGGTAATGAGCAGTTCTTC. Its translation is CASSQEGLAGGNEQFF.

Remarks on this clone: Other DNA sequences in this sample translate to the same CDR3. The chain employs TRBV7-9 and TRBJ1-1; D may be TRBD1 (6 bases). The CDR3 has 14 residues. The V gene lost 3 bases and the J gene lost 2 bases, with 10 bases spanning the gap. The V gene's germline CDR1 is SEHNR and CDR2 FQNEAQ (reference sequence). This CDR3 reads CASSLVQGNTEAFF. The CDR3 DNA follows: TGTGCCAGCAGCTTGGTACAGGGAAACACTGAAGCTTTCTTT.

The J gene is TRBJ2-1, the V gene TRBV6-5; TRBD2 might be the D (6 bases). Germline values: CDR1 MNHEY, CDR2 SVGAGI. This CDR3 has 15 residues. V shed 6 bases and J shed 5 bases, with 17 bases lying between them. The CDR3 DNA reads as TGTGCCAGCAGACTGCGCGGTGCGGGGCACAATGAGCAGTTCTTC. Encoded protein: CASRLRGAGHNEQFF.

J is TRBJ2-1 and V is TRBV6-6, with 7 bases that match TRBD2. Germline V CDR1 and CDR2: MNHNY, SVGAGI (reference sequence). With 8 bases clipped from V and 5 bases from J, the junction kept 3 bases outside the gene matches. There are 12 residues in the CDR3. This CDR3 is CASGGVHNEQFF. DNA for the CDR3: TGTGCCAGCGGGGGGGTACACAATGAGCAGTTCTTC.

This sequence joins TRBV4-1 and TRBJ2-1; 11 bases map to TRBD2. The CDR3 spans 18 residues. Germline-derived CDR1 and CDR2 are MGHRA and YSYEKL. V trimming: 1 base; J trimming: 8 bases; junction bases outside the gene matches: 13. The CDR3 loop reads CASSQAGALAGGPDEQFF. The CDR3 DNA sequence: TGCGCCAGCAGCCAAGCCGGGGCCTTAGCGGGAGGGCCGGATGAGCAGTTCTTC.

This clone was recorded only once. DNA for the CDR3: TGTGCCAGCCTCGCGGATCTGAACACCGGGGAGCTGTTTTTT. It specifies CASLADLNTGELFF. This chain joins TRBV11-2 and TRBJ2-2; D remains unclear. Looked up from germline, CDR1 is SGHAT and CDR2 is FQNNGV. This CDR3 has 14 amino acids. Between the trimmed V and J ends, which lost 8 bases and 1 base, there was a span of 11 bases.

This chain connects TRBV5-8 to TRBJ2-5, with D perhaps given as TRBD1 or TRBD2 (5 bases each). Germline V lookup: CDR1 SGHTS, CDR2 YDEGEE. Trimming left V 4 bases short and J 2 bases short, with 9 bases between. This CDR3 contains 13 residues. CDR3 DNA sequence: TGTGCCAGCAGCCCGGGACCGCAAGAGACCCAGTACTTC. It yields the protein CASSPGPQETQYF.

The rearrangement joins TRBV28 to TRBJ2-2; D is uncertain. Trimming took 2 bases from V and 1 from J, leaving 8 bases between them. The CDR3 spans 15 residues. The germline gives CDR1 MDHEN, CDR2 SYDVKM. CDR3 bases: TGTGCCAGCAGTTTACCGTCGCTGAACACCGGGGAGCTGTTTTTT. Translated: CASSLPSLNTGELFF. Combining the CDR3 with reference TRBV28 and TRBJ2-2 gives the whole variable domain DVKVTQSSRYLVKRTGEKVFLECVQDMDHENMFWYRQDPGLGLRLIYFSYDVKMKEKGDIPEGYSVSREKKERFSLILESASTNQTSMYLCASSLPSLNTGELFFGEGSRLTVL.

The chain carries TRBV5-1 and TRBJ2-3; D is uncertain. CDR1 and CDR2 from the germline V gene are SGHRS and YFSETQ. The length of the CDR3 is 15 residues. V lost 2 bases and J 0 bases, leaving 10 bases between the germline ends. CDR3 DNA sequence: TGCGCCAGCAGCTTCCAGGCGTCTAGCACAGATACGCAGTATTTT. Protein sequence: CASSFQASSTDTQYF.

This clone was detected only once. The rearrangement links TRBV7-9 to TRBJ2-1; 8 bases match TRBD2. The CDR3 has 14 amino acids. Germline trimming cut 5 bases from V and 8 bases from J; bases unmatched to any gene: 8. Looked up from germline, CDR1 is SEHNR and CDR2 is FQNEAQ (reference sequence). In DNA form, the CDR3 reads TGTGCCAGCAGCCGGACTAGCTGGGGCGATGAGCAGTTCTTC. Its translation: CASSRTSWGDEQFF.

CDR3 in amino acids: CASSPDTDTQYF. The CDR3 DNA is TGTGCCAGCAGCCCCGACACAGATACGCAGTATTTT. J is TRBJ2-3 and V is TRBV11-3; D not certain. In germline, CDR1 is SGHNT, CDR2 YENEEA. The CDR3 spans 12 residues. The V and J ends lost 5 bases and 2 bases respectively, with 5 bases between them.

CDR3 in amino acids: CSVEESGRETQYF. The DNA for the CDR3 is TGCAGCGTTGAAGAGTCCGGGAGGGAGACCCAGTACTTC. This sequence joins TRBV29-1 and TRBJ2-5, with TRBD2 matching over 7 bases. Trimming took 0 bases from V and 5 from J; bases not matched to a gene: 3. Germline lookup yields CDR1 SQVTM and CDR2 ANQGSEA. This CDR3 region has 13 residues.

The CDR3 coding sequence is TGTGCCAGCAGAGAGGGACTAGCGGGAGCCTACAATGAGCAGTTCTTC. Protein product: CASREGLAGAYNEQFF. The chain uses TRBV5-4 and TRBJ2-1, with 14 bases that match TRBD2. From germline, CDR1 is SGHNT and CDR2 YYREEE (reference sequence). CDR3 size: 16 residues. After removal of 5 bases from V and 2 bases from J, the junction contained 3 bases not matched to a gene. The full variable domain, rest sourced from reference TRBV5-4 and TRBJ2-1, is ETGVTQSPTHLIKTRGQQVTLRCSSQSGHNTVSWYQQALGQGPQFIFQYYREEENGRGNFPPRFSGLQFPNYSSELNVNALELDDSALYLCASREGLAGAYNEQFFGPGTRLTVL.

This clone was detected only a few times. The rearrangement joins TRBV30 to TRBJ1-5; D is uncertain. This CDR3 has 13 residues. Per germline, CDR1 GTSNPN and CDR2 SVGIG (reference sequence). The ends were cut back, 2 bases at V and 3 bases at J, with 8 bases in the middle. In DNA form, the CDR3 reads TGTGCCTGGAGTACCCGGGTCAATCAGCCCCAGCATTTT. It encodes CAWSTRVNQPQHF.

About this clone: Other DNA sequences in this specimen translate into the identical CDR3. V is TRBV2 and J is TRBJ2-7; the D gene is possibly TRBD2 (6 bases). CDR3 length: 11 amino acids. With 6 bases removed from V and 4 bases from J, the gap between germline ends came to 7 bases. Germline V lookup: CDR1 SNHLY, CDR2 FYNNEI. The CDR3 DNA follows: TGTGCCAGCAGCGGGGGTTACGAGCAGTACTTC. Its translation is CASSGGYEQYF. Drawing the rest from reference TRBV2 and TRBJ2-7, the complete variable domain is EPEVTQTPSHQVTQMGQEVILRCVPISNHLYFYWYRQILGQKVEFLVSFYNNEISEKSEIFDDQFSVERPDGSNFTLKIRSTKLEDSAMYFCASSGGYEQYFGPGTRLTVT.

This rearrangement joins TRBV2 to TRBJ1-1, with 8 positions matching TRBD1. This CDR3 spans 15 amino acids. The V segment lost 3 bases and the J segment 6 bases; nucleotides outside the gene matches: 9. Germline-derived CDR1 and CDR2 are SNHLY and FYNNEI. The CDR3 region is CASSDRDRGGPEAFF. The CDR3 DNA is TGTGCCAGCAGTGACAGAGACAGGGGAGGCCCTGAAGCTTTCTTT.

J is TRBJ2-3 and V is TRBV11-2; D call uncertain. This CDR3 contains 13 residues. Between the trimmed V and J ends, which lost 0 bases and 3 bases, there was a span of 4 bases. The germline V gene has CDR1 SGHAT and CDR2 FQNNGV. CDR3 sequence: CASSLEVTDTQYF. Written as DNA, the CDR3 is TGTGCCAGCAGCTTAGAAGTGACAGATACGCAGTATTTT.

This chain's CDR3 is CASSLASLGETQYF. Written as DNA, the CDR3 is TGTGCCAGCAGCCTAGCTTCCCTCGGGGAGACCCAGTACTTC. V and J are TRBV6-1 and TRBJ2-5; D possibly corresponds to TRBD2 (5 bases). Germline V CDR1 and CDR2: MNHNS, SASEGT. Trimming took 6 bases from V and 5 from J, leaving 16 bases between them. The CDR3 covers 14 residues.

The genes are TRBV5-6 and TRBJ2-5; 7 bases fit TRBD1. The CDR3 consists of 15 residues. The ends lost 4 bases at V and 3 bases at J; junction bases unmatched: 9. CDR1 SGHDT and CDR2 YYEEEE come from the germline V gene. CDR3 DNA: TGTGCCAGCAGCCTCTTGGGACAGAGCGAAGAGACCCAGTACTTC. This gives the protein CASSLLGQSEETQYF.

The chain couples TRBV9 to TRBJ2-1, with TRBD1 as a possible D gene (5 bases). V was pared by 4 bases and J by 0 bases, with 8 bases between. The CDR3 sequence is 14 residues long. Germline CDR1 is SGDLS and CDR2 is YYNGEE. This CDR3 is CASSPRASYNEQFF. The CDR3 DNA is TGTGCCAGCAGCCCCAGGGCCTCCTACAATGAGCAGTTCTTC.

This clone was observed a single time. The CDR3 nucleotides read TGTGCCAGCAGTTTATGGTCGGGGGCTGCTGGGGCCAACGTCCTGACTTTC. It encodes CASSLWSGAAGANVLTF. The chain recombines TRBV28 with TRBJ2-6; D could derive from TRBD1 or TRBD2 (6 bases each). V shed 0 bases and J shed 2 bases, with 11 bases lying between them. CDR1 MDHEN and CDR2 SYDVKM come from the germline V gene. This CDR3 spans 17 amino acids.

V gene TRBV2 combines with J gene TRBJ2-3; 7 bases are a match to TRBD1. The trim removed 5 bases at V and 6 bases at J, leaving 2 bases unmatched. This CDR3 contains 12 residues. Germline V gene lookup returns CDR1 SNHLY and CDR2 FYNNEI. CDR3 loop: CASSRGPDTQYF. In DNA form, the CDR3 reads TGTGCCAGCAGTAGGGGGCCGGATACGCAGTATTTT.

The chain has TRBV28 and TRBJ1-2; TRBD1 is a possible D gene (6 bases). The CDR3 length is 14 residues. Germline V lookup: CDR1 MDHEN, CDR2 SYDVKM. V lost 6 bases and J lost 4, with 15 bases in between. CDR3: CASSERGTSYGYTF. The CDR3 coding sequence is TGTGCCAGCAGCGAAAGGGGGACAAGCTATGGCTACACCTTC.

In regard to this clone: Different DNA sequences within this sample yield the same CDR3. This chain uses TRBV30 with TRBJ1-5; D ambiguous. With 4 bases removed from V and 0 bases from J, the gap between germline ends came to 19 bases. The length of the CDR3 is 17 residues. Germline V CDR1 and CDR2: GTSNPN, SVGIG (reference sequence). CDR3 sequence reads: CAWNIKRTGNSNQPQHF. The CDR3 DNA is TGTGCCTGGAACATTAAGAGGACGGGGAATAGCAATCAGCCCCAGCATTTT.